The subject of this entry is one T cell receptor beta chain. The record originates from a study of blood T cell repertoires in COVID-19. Study summary: Acute-phase and convalescent COVID-19 samples originated in the United States, Italy and Spain. PBMCs, B-cell-depleted T cells, or T cells provided the cDNA or gDNA that made up the material.

Authors' analysis steps: It was from reference gene primer amplification that nucleated cell counts were estimated. The protocol was immunoSEQ multiplex PCR, while the TCRdb copy is restricted to in-frame clones and leaves out a portion. That table gives V, J and clone size, and the DNA gave D and trimming. Of fewer than 60,000 clones in the sample, approximately 85% were seen once. CDR3 length: 19 residues. Unmatched junction bases numbered 11, after V lost 0 bases and J lost 1 base. Germline V gives CDR1 MGHRA, CDR2 YSYEKL. The chain couples TRBV4-1 to TRBJ2-1; TRBD2 matches 8 bases. The clonotype originates from a man aged 60 to 75 with acute or convalescent COVID-19. Sample: peripheral blood. This CDR3 reads CASSQDPISGLVSYNEQFF. The CDR3 bases are TGCGCCAGCAGCCAAGATCCTATTTCGGGACTAGTTTCCTACAATGAGCAGTTCTTC.